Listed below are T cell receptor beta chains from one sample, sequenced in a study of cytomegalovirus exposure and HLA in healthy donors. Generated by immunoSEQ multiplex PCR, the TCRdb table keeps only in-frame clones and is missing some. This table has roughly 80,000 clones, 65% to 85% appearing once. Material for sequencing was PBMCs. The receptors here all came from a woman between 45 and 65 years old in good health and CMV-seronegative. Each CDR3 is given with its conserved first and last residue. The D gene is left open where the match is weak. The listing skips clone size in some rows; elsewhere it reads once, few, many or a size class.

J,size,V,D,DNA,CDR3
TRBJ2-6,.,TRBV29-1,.,TGCAGCGTTCGAGGGTCTGGGGCCAACGTCCTGACTTTC,CSVRGSGANVLTF
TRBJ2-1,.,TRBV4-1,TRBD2,TGCGCCAGCAGCCAAGATTGGGGGGGTAATGAGCAGTTCTTC,CASSQDWGGNEQFF
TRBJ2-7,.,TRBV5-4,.,TGTGCCAGCAGCTTGGATCAGGAAACCTACGAGCAGTACTTC,CASSLDQETYEQYF
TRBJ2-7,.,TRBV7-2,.,TGTGCCAGCAGCCCCCAAGGGGGCTACGAGCAGTACTTC,CASSPQGGYEQYF
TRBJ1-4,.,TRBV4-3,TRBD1,TGCGCCAGCAGCCGAAACCTTGCCGGACAGGGGGGGATCGGTAATGAAAAACTGTTTTTT,CASSRNLAGQGGIGNEKLFF
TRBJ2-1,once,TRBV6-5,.,TGTGCCAGCAGTTACTCCGGGTATGAGCAGTTCTTC,CASSYSGYEQFF
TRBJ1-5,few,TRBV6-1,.,TGTGCCAGCAGTGATCAGGGTATTCAGCCCCAGCATTTT,CASSDQGIQPQHF
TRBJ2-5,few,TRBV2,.,TGTGCCAGCAGTGCGATTTCACGGACACGGAAGGGGACCCAGTACTTC,CASSAISRTRKGTQYF
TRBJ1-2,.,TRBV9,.,TGTGCCAGCAGCGCTGGGACCGACAGCGGGAAATATGGCTACACCTTC,CASSAGTDSGKYGYTF
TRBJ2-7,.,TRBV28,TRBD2,TGTGCCAGTAGTTTAGTAGGGGGGACTAGCGGGAGACGCTACGAGCAGTACTTC,CASSLVGGTSGRRYEQYF
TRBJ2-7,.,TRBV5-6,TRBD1,TGTGCCAGCAGCTCCGGGACAGGGGTTATATACGAGCAGTACTTC,CASSSGTGVIYEQYF
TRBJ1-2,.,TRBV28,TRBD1,TGTGCCAGCACCCTCAGGGGGCTCCTATATGGCTACACCTTC,CASTLRGLLYGYTF
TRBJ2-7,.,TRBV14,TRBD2,TGTGCCAGCAGCCGTGGGACTAGCGGGACTCGCTACGAGCAGTACTTC,CASSRGTSGTRYEQYF
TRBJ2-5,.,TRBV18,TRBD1,TGTGCCAGCTCACCCATAACAGGGGGATTCCAAGAGACCCAGTACTTC,CASSPITGGFQETQYF
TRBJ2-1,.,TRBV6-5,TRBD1,TGTGCCAGCACGAGGACAGGGGACAATGAGCAGTTCTTC,CASTRTGDNEQFF
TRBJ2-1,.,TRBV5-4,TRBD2,TGTGCCAGCAGCGGCCCGGGACTAGCGGACAATGAGCAGTTCTTC,CASSGPGLADNEQFF
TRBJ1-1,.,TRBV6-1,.,TGTGCCACCAGAAGAGAGAGAGACAGTCGGGGGGAAGCTTTCTTT,CATRRERDSRGEAFF
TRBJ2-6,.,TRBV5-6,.,TGTGCCAGCAGCTTGCGGGGGGCCAACGTCCTGACTTTC,CASSLRGANVLTF
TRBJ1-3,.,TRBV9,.,TGTGCCAGCAGCGCAGGGGTCTCTGGAAACACCATATATTTT,CASSAGVSGNTIYF
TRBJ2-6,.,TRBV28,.,TGTGCCAGCAGTTTAAATGGGTTGGGGGCTCCAGTCTCTGGGGCCAACGTCCTGACTTTC,CASSLNGLGAPVSGANVLTF
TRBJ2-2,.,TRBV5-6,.,TGTGCCAGCAGCACTAGGGGGGGGAACACCGGGGAGCTGTTTTTT,CASSTRGGNTGELFF
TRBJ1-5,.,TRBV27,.,TGTGCCAGCAGTTTCGGGAATAGCAATCAGCCCCAGCATTTT,CASSFGNSNQPQHF
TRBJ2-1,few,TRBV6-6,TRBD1,TGTGCCAGCAGTCTATCCGGGACAGGATCAAATGAGCAGTTCTTC,CASSLSGTGSNEQFF
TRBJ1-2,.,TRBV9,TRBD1,TGTGCCAGCACCCTAGACAGGGGTAAGTATGGCTACACCTTC,CASTLDRGKYGYTF
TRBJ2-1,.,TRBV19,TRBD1,TGTGCCGGTCCCTCTCCCGGGACAGGGACCAATGAGCAGTTCTTC,CAGPSPGTGTNEQFF
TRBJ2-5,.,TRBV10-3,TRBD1,TGTGCCATCAGATCCGGGACAGGGGGCCAAGAGACCCAGTACTTC,CAIRSGTGGQETQYF
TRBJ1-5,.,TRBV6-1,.,TGTGCCAGCAGTGAAGTCGGCAGGGTCTTGGGTCAGCCCCAGCATTTT,CASSEVGRVLGQPQHF
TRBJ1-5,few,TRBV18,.,TGTGCCAGCTCGGACAGTTCCAATCAGCCCCAGCATTTT,CASSDSSNQPQHF
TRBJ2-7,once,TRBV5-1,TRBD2,TGCGCCAGCAGAGGGACTAGTGGTTACGAGCAGTACTTC,CASRGTSGYEQYF
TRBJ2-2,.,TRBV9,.,TGTGCCAGCAGCCCAGCGGGCGGCAGTTACACCGGGGAGCTGTTTTTT,CASSPAGGSYTGELFF
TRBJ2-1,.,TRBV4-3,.,TGCGCCAGCAGCCCTAGGGGGGGGCGAGCGTACAATGAGCAGTTCTTC,CASSPRGGRAYNEQFF
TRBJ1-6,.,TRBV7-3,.,TGTGCCAGCAGCTTAACCGGAGGTTCACCCCTCCACTTT,CASSLTGGSPLHF
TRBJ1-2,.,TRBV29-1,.,TGCAGCGTTCAAAGGGGTTGGGTCCCGGGAGGGTCGGGCTACACCTTC,CSVQRGWVPGGSGYTF
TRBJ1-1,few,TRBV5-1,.,TGCGCCAGCAGCTTGGAAGCGGAGAACACTGAAGCTTTCTTT,CASSLEAENTEAFF
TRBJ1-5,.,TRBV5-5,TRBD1,TGTGCCAGCAGTTATATATTGCCGGGACAGGGAACACATCAGCCCCAGCATTTT,CASSYILPGQGTHQPQHF
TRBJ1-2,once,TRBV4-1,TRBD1,TGCGCCAGCAGCCAAGGACCAGGGGGCGTTCGCGTTTATGGCTACACCTTC,CASSQGPGGVRVYGYTF
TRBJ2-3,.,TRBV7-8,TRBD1,TGTGCCAGCAGCTTCGACGCGCTGGGACAGGAGAACACAGATACGCAGTATTTT,CASSFDALGQENTDTQYF
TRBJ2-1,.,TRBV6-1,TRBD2,TGTGCCAGCAGTGAAGCGATAGGGACTAGAAACAATGAGCAGTTCTTC,CASSEAIGTRNNEQFF
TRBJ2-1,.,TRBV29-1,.,TGCAGCGTACAGGGCGGTGGGTTCAATGAGCAGTTCTTC,CSVQGGGFNEQFF
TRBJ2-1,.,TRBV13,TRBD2,TGTGCCAGCAGCTTGGAGACTAGCGGGGGGATCAATGAGCAGTTCTTC,CASSLETSGGINEQFF
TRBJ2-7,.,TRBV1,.,TGCACCAGCAGCCGAAGTTCGGGAATATCCTACGAGCAGTACTTC,CTSSRSSGISYEQYF
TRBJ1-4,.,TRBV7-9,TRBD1,TGTGCCAGCAGCGCCGGGACAGGAGGGTTTATGAATGAAAAACTGTTTTTT,CASSAGTGGFMNEKLFF
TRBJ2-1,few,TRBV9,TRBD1,TGTGCCAGCAGCCCCCGGACAGGGTGGGATGAGCAGTTCTTC,CASSPRTGWDEQFF
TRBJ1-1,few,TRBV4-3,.,TGCGCCAGCAGCCAAGGTCCCGGTTCTACTGAAGCTTTCTTT,CASSQGPGSTEAFF
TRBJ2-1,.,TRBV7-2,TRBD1,TGTGCCAGCAGCTTAGGTGGGACAGGCTACAATGAGCAGTTCTTC,CASSLGGTGYNEQFF
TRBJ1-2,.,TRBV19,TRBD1,TGTGCCAGTAGTGCGGATTCGACAGGGGGCGGATATGGCTACACCTTC,CASSADSTGGGYGYTF
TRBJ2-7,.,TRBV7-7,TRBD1,TGTGCTAGCAGTTCCGGGACAGACTACGAGCAGTACTTC,CASSSGTDYEQYF
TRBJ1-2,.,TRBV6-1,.,TGTGCCAGCAGTCCCCTCGAAGGAGGGACGGGTGGCTACACCTTC,CASSPLEGGTGGYTF
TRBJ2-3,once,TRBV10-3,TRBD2,TGTGCCATCAGTGGAGGACTAGCGGGAGGAACAGATACGCAGTATTTT,CAISGGLAGGTDTQYF
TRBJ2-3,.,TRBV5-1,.,TGCGCCAGCAGCACATCCGGGACACGCACAGATACGCAGTATTTT,CASSTSGTRTDTQYF